A single sample gave rise to the 21 T cell receptor beta chains below, sequenced in a study of T-cell reconstitution after alpha-beta-depleted transplantation in children. Researchers prepared the TCRbeta library using unique molecular identifiers, the study reports. Using its own MiXCR run on the PCR reads, TCRdb lists one record per CDR3 protein. The table has about 610,000 distinct CDR3 sequences, over 9.5% seen once. Here the sequenced sample was PBMCs from the stem cell graft donor, taken from the stem cell graft. The receptors come from a human donor who donated a stem cell graft to a child with acute myeloid leukemia.

This clonotype was seen many times. The chain joins TRBV20-1 to TRBJ2-4; possible D gene TRBD1, 6 bases. The CDR3 runs 17 residues. V lost 6 bases and J 0 bases, leaving 21 bases between the germline ends. Germline V gene lookup returns CDR1 DFQATT and CDR2 SNEGSKA (reference sequence). CDR3 sequence (DNA): TGCAGTGCAAGTAAAGGGGGAGCGGTTCTAGCCAAAAACATTCAGTACTTC. It specifies CSASKGGAVLAKNIQYF.

The chain is built from TRBV28 and TRBJ1-5, with a tentative D call TRBD1 (5 bases). CDR3 length: 14 amino acids. The V and J ends lost 8 bases and 5 bases respectively, with 16 bases between them. CDR1 and CDR2 from the germline V gene are MDHEN and SYDVKM. Written as DNA, the CDR3 is TGTGCCAGCGTGAGGAGAGGGGCCCATCAGCCCCAGCATTTT. This encodes CASVRRGAHQPQHF.

In this sample, this clonotype turned up a few times. The chain carries TRBV20-1 and TRBJ2-3; D not resolved. Germline V lookup: CDR1 DFQATT, CDR2 SNEGSKA (reference sequence). V gave up 5 bases and J gave up 0 bases, with 18 bases separating them. The CDR3 loop spans 16 amino acids. CDR3 nucleotides: TGCAGTGCTCCGTTGGGTCGAGCGACTAGCACAGATACGCAGTATTTT. This encodes CSAPLGRATSTDTQYF.

Ten or more counts support this clonotype. The chain recombines TRBV9 with TRBJ1-1, with TRBD1 matching over 11 bases. Trimming cost V 0 bases and J 12 bases; bases outside gene matches: 4. This CDR3 is built from 13 residues. Germline CDR1 and CDR2: SGDLS and YYNGEE. The CDR3 region has the DNA TGTGCCAGCAGCGTAGGGACAGGGGGCGCGACTTTCTTT. Its protein product is CASSVGTGGATFF.

In its sample, this clonotype was seen a few times. This chain uses TRBV18 with TRBJ2-3; D is ambiguous. Per germline, CDR1 KGHSH and CDR2 LQKENI. This CDR3 has 16 residues. The V and J ends lost 4 bases and 0 bases respectively, with 14 bases between them. DNA of the CDR3: TGTGCCAGCTCACTTACAGAAAGAGTTAGCACAGATACGCAGTATTTT. Translation: CASSLTERVSTDTQYF.

With respect to this clonotype: Since a much larger clone is just one base distant, this may be a read error. The V and J genes are TRBV29-1 and TRBJ2-1; a weak D match, TRBD1 (6 bases). Germline lookup yields CDR1 SQVTM and CDR2 ANQGSEA. The CDR3 consists of 14 residues. In nucleotides, the CDR3 is TGCAGCCCGGTGCCCAACACAGGGAACAATGAGCATTTCTTC. Translating it yields CSPVPNTGNNEHFF.

This clonotype was counted ten times or more. The V call is TRBV7-9, the J call TRBJ2-1; 7 positions agree with TRBD1. The V gene end was trimmed by 1 base and the J gene end by 5 bases; junction bases not matched to a gene: 5. The CDR3 has 15 residues. The germline V gene encodes CDR1 SEHNR and CDR2 FQNEAQ (reference sequence). Here the CDR3 reads CASSLVRQGHNEQFF. CDR3 nucleotides: TGTGCCAGCAGCTTAGTCCGACAGGGCCACAATGAGCAGTTCTTC.

A few counts support this clonotype. The chain uses TRBV3-1 and TRBJ2-5; D may be TRBD1 (6 bases). V was pared by 1 base and J by 2 bases, with 11 bases between. The CDR3 runs to 15 residues. Germline V gene sequence: CDR1 LGHDT, CDR2 YNNKEL (reference sequence). This chain's CDR3 is CASSQGRRGQETQYF. In DNA, the CDR3 is TGTGCCAGCAGCCAAGGGAGAAGGGGGCAAGAGACCCAGTACTTC.

This clonotype was found many times. Its ends do not fully match the called genes, so a read error is possible. The chain joins TRBV7-7 to TRBJ2-3, with D perhaps matching TRBD1 or TRBD2 (6 bases each). The CDR3 is 14 amino acids. Germline lookup yields CDR1 SSHAT and CDR2 FNYEAQ (reference sequence). CDR3 in amino acids: CASSSLGGGDTQYF. The CDR3 DNA is TGTGCTAGCAGCTCACTAGGAGGGGGAGATACGCAGTATTTT.

This clonotype was seen repeatedly, ten times or more. The CDR3 here is CASKPNRGTGTGELFF. The CDR3 nucleotides read TGCGCCAGCAAACCAAACAGGGGGACGGGCACCGGGGAGCTGTTTTTT. The V call is TRBV5-1, the J call TRBJ2-2; 8 positions match TRBD1. The V segment lost 6 bases and the J segment 4 bases; nucleotides outside the gene matches: 11. The CDR3 totals 16 residues. Germline lookup yields CDR1 SGHRS and CDR2 YFSETQ.

This chain uses TRBV7-9 with TRBJ1-5; TRBD1 matches 7 bases. CDR3 length equals 15 residues. The germline CDR1 and CDR2 sequences are SEHNR and FQNEAQ (reference sequence). V shed 3 bases and J 4 bases; nucleotides not matched to a gene: 6. CDR3 residues: CASSFGTAPNQPQHF. The CDR3 DNA reads TGTGCCAGCAGCTTCGGGACAGCACCGAATCAGCCCCAGCATTTT.

The chain carries TRBV20-1 and TRBJ2-7; perhaps D is TRBD1 or TRBD2 (5 bases each). Germline values: CDR1 DFQATT, CDR2 SNEGSKA (reference sequence). V lost 0 bases, J lost 1 base, and 16 bases lay in between. CDR3 length equals 16 residues. CDR3 DNA sequence: TGCAGTGCTAGAGATCGGGGCGGGTCCCCTTCCTACGAGCAGTACTTC. Translated, it gives CSARDRGGSPSYEQYF.

This clonotype was recorded at least ten times. The chain carries TRBV20-1 and TRBJ1-5; the match to TRBD1 covers 8 bases. Germline V lookup: CDR1 DFQATT, CDR2 SNEGSKA (reference sequence). There are 14 residues in the CDR3. V shed 3 bases, J shed 4 bases, and the junction held 5 bases outside the gene matches. CDR3 amino acids: CSARPGQVNQPQHF. The DNA of the CDR3 is TGCAGTGCTAGGCCGGGACAGGTTAATCAGCCCCAGCATTTT.

This clonotype was picked up a small number of times. The rearrangement uses TRBV20-1 and TRBJ1-3; 9 nucleotides align to TRBD1. From germline, CDR1 is DFQATT and CDR2 SNEGSKA (reference sequence). CDR3 length: 14 amino acids. V lost 5 bases to trimming and J lost 4 bases; unmatched junction nucleotides: 6. CDR3 nucleotides: TGCAGTGCTCAAGACAGGGGGTCAGGAAACACCATATATTTT. It codes for CSAQDRGSGNTIYF.

The chain couples TRBV11-2 to TRBJ2-7, with 11 positions matching TRBD2. After removal of 0 bases from V and 5 bases from J, the junction contained 6 bases not matched to a gene. Germline V gene data show CDR1 as SGHAT and CDR2 as FQNNGV. This CDR3 is 16 amino acids long. The CDR3 DNA is TGTGCCAGCAGCTTAGATCTAGCGGGAGGACGGGACGAGCAGTACTTC. Translated, it gives CASSLDLAGGRDEQYF. Drawing the rest from reference TRBV11-2 and TRBJ2-7, the complete variable domain is EAGVAQSPRYKIIEKRQSVAFWCNPISGHATLYWYQQILGQGPKLLIQFQNNGVVDDSQLPKDRFSAERLKGVDSTLKIQPAKLEDSAVYLCASSLDLAGGRDEQYFGPGTRLTVT.

The chain employs TRBV18 and TRBJ1-1, with 7 bases identical to TRBD1. Trimming removed 5 bases from V and 0 bases from J; junction bases left unmatched: 6. From germline, CDR1 is KGHSH and CDR2 LQKENI. The CDR3 length is 15 residues. The CDR3 here is CASSTTGDLNTEAFF. For the CDR3, the DNA is TGTGCCAGCTCAACCACAGGGGACCTGAACACTGAAGCTTTCTTT.

This sequence joins TRBV28 and TRBJ2-5, with D perhaps TRBD1 (6 bases). V was cut by 6 bases and J by 5 bases, with 16 bases left in between. The CDR3 contains 14 residues. Germline V gene lookup returns CDR1 MDHEN and CDR2 SYDVKM. In DNA form, the CDR3 reads TGTGCCAGCAGCCGACCAGGGGATGTTGAGACCCAGTACTTC. It specifies CASSRPGDVETQYF.

Many counts were recorded for this clonotype. CDR3 nucleotide sequence: TGCGCCAGCAGCCCTGGGTTTAGCTCCTACGAGCAGTACTTC. Translated: CASSPGFSSYEQYF. This rearrangement joins TRBV5-1 to TRBJ2-7; D remains ambiguous. V was shortened by 4 bases and J by 0 bases, with 11 bases between the two germline ends. From germline, CDR1 is SGHRS and CDR2 YFSETQ. CDR3 length: 14 amino acids.

The J gene is TRBJ2-7, the V gene TRBV4-3; 7 nucleotides align to TRBD2. CDR3 length: 15 residues. Trimming at V came to 0 bases and at J to 5 bases, leaving 7 bases not matched to a gene. Germline CDR1 LGHNA, CDR2 YSLEER. The CDR3 spells CASSQDSGRANEQYF. DNA for the CDR3: TGCGCCAGCAGCCAAGATAGTGGGAGGGCGAACGAGCAGTACTTC.

This chain joins TRBV12-3 or TRBV12-4 and TRBJ2-1; D gene ambiguous. V was clipped by 6 bases and J by 8 bases, with 5 bases between them. This CDR3 has 10 residues. This CDR3 reads CASSTDEQFF. In DNA, the CDR3 is TGTGCCAGCAGCACTGATGAGCAGTTCTTC.

CDR3 residues: CASGLGLGQDTQYF. The CDR3 bases are TGTGCCAGCGGTCTAGGCTTAGGGCAAGATACGCAGTATTTT. This chain connects TRBV27 to TRBJ2-3, with D unclear. Germline assignment: CDR1 MNHEY and CDR2 SMNVEV (reference sequence). Between the trimmed V and J ends, which lost 8 bases and 5 bases, there was a span of 17 bases. The CDR3 runs 14 residues.